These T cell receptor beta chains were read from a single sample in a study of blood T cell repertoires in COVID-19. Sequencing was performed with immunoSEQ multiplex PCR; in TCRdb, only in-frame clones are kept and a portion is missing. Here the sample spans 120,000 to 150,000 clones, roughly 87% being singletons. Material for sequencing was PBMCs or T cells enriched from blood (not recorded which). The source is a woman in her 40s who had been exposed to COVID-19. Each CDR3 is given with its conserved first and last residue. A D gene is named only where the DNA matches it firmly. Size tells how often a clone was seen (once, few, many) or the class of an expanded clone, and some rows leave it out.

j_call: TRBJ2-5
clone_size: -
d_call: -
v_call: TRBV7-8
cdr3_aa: CASSLVGLLDRQETQYF
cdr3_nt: TGTGCCAGCAGCTTAGTCGGGTTGTTGGACAGACAAGAGACCCAGTACTTC

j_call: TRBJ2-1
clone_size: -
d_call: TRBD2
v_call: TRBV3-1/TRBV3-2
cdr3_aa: CASTHTSARYNEQFF
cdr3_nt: TGTGCCAGCACCCACACTAGCGCCCGTTACAATGAGCAGTTCTTC

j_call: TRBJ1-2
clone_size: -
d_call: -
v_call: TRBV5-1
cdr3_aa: CASSLELVYGYTF
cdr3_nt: TGCGCCAGCAGCTTGGAGCTGGTCTATGGCTACACCTTC

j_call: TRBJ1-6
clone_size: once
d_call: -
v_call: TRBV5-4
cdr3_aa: CASRADSRNNSPLHF
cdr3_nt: TGTGCCAGCAGGGCGGACAGCCGAAATAATTCACCCCTCCACTTT

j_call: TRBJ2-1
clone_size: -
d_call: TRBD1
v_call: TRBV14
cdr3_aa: CASSQLGQGYNEQFF
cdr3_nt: TGTGCCAGCAGCCAACTTGGACAGGGCTACAATGAGCAGTTCTTC

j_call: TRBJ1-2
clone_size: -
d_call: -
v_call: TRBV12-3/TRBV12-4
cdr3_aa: CASSLVLTGGYTF
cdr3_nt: TGTGCCAGCAGTTTAGTCTTAACGGGGGGCTACACCTTC

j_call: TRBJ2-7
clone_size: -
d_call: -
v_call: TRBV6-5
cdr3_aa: CASGTPSYEQYF
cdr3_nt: TGTGCCAGCGGGACACCTTCCTACGAGCAGTACTTC

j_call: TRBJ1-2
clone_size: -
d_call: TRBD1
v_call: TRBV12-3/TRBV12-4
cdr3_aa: CASSVGQGYGYTF
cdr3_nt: TGTGCCAGCAGTGTAGGACAGGGTTATGGCTACACCTTC

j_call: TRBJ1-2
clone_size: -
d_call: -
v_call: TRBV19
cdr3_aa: CASSIQQGPNYGYTF
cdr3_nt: TGTGCCAGTAGTATACAGCAGGGGCCTAACTATGGCTACACCTTC

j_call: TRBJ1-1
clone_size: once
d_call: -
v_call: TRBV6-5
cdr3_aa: CASSYGRGKGTEAFF
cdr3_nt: TGTGCCAGCAGTTACGGTCGGGGGAAGGGCACTGAAGCTTTCTTT

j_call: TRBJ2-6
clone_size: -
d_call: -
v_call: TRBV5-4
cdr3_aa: CASSEGGFGANVLTF
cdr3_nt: TGTGCCAGCAGCGAGGGGGGGTTTGGGGCCAACGTCCTGACTTTC

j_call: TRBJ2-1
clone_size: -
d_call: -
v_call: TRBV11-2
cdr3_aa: CASSLIRNEQFF
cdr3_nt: TGTGCCAGCAGCTTGATCCGGAATGAGCAGTTCTTC

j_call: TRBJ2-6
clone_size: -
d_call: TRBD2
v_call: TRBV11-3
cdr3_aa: CASSLGGLAGANVLTF
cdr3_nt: TGTGCCAGCAGCTTAGGCGGACTAGCTGGGGCCAACGTCCTGACTTTC

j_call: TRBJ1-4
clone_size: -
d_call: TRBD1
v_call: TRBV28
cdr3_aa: CASSFLGQGADEKLFF
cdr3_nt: TGTGCCAGCAGTTTCTTGGGACAGGGGGCTGATGAAAAACTGTTTTTT

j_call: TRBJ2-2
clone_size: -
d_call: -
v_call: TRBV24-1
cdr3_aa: CATSDSGTYTGELFF
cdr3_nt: TGTGCCACCAGTGATTCGGGGACATACACCGGGGAGCTGTTTTTT

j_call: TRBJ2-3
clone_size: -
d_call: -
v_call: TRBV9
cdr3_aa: CASSVGTESTDTQYF
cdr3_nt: TGTGCCAGCAGCGTAGGGACAGAGAGCACAGATACGCAGTATTTT

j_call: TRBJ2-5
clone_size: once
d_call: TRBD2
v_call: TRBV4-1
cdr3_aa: CASSLKAGGETQYF
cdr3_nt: TGCGCCAGCAGCCTGAAAGCGGGAGGGGAGACCCAGTACTTC

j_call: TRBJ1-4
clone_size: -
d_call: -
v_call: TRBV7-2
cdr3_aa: CASSAQGRANEKLFF
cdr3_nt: TGTGCCAGCAGCGCACAGGGTAGGGCTAATGAAAAACTGTTTTTT

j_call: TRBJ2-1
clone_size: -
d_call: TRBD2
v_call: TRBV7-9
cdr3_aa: CASSLEAGGLNEQFF
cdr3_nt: TGTGCCAGCAGCTTAGAAGCGGGGGGGCTGAATGAGCAGTTCTTC

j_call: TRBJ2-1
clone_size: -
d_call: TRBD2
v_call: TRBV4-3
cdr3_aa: CASSQDVNSGVNNEQFF
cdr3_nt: TGCGCCAGCAGCCAAGACGTCAATAGCGGGGTGAACAATGAGCAGTTCTTC

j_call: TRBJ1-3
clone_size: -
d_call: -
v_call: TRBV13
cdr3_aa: CASSITQGFGNTIYF
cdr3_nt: TGTGCCAGCAGCATTACCCAGGGATTCGGAAACACCATATATTTT

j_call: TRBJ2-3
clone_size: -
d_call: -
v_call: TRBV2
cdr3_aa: CASILGQITDTQYF
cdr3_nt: TGTGCCAGCATACTAGGGCAGATCACAGATACGCAGTATTTT